Listed here is a single T cell receptor (beta chain). No antigen is known for it. A second PCR, run for roughly 7 to 12 cycles, used a sample-barcoded 5' primer plus a J-beta primer mix. TCRdb used MiXCR to reprocess the 5' RACE reads, holding one entry per CDR3 protein. The sample records 500,000 to 650,000 distinct CDR3 sequences, around a quarter being singletons. Germline assignment: CDR1 SGHVS and CDR2 FNYEAQ. The CDR3 length is 14 residues. Trimming took 5 bases from V and 1 from J, leaving 11 bases between them. These data are taken from a study of blood T cells in healthy people across ages. Study observations and caveats: Across the age range, TCR beta diversity per million T cells fell in a roughly linear way. Diversity figures derived from one million T cells were judged to underestimate the true value.

The same sample was also used in a study of T cells of mothers and their children. From that study: Three healthy Caucasian mothers served as donors, and their six children did as well.

This receptor was identified in a boy aged 2 to 10 in good health. This rearrangement joins TRBV7-6 to TRBJ1-1; D ambiguous. The sample consisted of blood. This CDR3 is CASSRTAGNTEAFF. The CDR3 bases are TGTGCCAGCAGCCGGACCGCGGGGAACACTGAAGCTTTCTTT.